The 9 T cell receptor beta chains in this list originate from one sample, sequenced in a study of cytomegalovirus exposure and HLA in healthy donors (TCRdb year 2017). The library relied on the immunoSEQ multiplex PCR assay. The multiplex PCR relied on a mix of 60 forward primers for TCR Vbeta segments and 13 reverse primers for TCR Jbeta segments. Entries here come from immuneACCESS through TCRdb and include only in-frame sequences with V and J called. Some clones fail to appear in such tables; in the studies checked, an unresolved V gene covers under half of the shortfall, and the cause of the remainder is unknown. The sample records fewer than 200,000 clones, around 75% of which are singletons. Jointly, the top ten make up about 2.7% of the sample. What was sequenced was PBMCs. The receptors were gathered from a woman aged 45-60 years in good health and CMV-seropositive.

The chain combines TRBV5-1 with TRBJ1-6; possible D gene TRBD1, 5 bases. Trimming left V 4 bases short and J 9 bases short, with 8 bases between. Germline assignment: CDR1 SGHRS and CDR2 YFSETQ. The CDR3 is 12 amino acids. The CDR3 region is CASSGGGSPLHF. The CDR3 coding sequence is TGCGCCAGCAGCGGGGGGGGTTCACCCCTCCACTTT.

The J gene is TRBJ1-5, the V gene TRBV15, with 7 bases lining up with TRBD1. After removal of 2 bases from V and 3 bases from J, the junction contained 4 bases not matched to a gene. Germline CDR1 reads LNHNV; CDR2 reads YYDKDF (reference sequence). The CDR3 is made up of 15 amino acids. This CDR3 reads CATSRRTGNNQPQHF. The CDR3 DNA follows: TGTGCCACCAGCAGAAGGACAGGCAACAATCAGCCCCAGCATTTT.

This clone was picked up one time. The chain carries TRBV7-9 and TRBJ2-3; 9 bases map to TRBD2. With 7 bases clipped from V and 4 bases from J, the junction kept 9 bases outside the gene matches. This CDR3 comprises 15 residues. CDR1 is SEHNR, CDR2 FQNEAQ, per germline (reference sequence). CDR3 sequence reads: CASNRGGAGSDTQYF. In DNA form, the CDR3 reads TGTGCCAGCAATCGCGGGGGGGCCGGGTCAGATACGCAGTATTTT.

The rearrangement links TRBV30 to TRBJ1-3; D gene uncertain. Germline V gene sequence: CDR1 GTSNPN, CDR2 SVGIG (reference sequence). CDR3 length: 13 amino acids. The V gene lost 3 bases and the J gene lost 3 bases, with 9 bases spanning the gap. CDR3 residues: CAWRRTVGNTIYF. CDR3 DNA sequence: TGTGCCTGGAGGCGCACAGTTGGAAACACCATATATTTT.

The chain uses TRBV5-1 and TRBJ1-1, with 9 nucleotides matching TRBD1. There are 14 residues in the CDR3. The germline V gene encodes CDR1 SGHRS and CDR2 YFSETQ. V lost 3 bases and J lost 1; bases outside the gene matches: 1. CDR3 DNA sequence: TGCGCCAGCAGCTGGGACAGGGCGAACACTGAAGCTTTCTTT. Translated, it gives CASSWDRANTEAFF.

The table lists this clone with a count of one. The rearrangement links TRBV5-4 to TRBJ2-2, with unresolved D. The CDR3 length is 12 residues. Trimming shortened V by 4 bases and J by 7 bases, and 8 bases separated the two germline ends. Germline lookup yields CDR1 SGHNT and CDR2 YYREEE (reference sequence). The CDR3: CASSNSGGELFF. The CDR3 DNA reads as TGTGCCAGCAGCAACTCTGGCGGGGAGCTGTTTTTT.

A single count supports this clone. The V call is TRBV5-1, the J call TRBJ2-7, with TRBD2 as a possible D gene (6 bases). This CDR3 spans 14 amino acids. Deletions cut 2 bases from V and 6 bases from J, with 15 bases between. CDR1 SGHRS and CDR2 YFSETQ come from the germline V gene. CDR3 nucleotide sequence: TGCGCCAGCAGCTTTTTTGGGGGGTCGGGCGAGCAGTACTTC. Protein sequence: CASSFFGGSGEQYF. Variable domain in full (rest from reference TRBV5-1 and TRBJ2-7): KAGVTQTPRYLIKTRGQQVTLSCSPISGHRSVSWYQQTPGQGLQFLFEYFSETQRNKGNFPGRFSGRQFSNSRSEMNVSTLELGDSALYLCASSFFGGSGEQYFGPGTRLTVT.

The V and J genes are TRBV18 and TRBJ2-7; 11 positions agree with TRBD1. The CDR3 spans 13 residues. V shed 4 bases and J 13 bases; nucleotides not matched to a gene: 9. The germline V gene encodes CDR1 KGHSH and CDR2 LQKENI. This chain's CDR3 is CASSQDRGRDQYF. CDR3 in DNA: TGTGCCAGCTCACAGGACAGGGGGCGCGATCAATACTTC.

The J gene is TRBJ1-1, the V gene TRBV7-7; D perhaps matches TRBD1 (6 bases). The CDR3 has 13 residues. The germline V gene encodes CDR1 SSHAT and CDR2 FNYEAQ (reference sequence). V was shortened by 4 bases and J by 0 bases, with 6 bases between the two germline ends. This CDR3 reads CASSWTVNTEAFF. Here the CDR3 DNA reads TGTGCCAGCAGCTGGACAGTGAACACTGAAGCTTTCTTT. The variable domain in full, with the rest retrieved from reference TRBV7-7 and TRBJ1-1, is GAGVSQSPRYKVTKRGQDVTLRCDPISSHATLYWYQQALGQGPEFLTYFNYEAQPDKSGLPSDRFSAERPEGSISTLTIQRTEQRDSAMYRCASSWTVNTEAFFGQGTRLTVV.